This TCR beta chain was obtained from a study of identical twins (dated by TCRdb to the mid-2010s). About the investigation overall: To test whether fetal clonotypes persist, this study deep-sequenced TCR alpha and beta repertoires from monozygotic twins, from unrelated adults of various ages, and from cord blood. To rule out contamination, replicate twin experiments were performed at different times with different library preparation protocols.

The sample holds many counts of this clonotype. Its antigen remains unidentified. No base qualities exist here, and no much larger clone lies one base off it. The germline V gene (reference sequence) provides CDR1 DFQATT and CDR2 SNEGSKA. The CDR3 contains 13 residues, cysteine and phenylalanine counted. The CDR3 DNA has 39 bases and is translated from base 1. Library generation was performed with 5' RACE. Sequenced using an Illumina HiSeq 2000. A universal primer binding site was added through template switching, and the final cDNA carried a unique molecular identifier so that TCR cDNA molecules could be counted accurately. First-strand cDNA for TCR alpha and beta chains was synthesized from specific primers in the conserved constant-segment region. To control for contamination, every cDNA library was double barcoded, receiving both a SMART-Mk sample barcode and Illumina barcodes. TruSeq adapter sequences along with Illumina sample barcodes were introduced in two successive PCR steps. TCR alpha and beta cDNA libraries were sequenced on the Illumina HiSeq platform with custom primers. The published analysis was carried out like this. Raw reads were processed with MiGEC to extract unique molecular identifiers, and MiXCR was used to determine CDR3 positions. For each individual, recombination models were inferred using an EM algorithm with the repgenHMM and IGoR tools. Shared clonotype analysis was performed with the tcR package in R, normalizing sharing by the product of cloneset sizes. Out-of-frame nonproductive sequences were analyzed to study raw recombination free of thymic and clonal selection effects. TCRdb applied fastp at Q25 and MiXCR to the public reads, then kept only in-frame beta chains. Merged by CDR3 protein, the rows form single entries marked with the most common genes and DNA. The V and J calls shown here were made by TCRdb, not taken from the authors' results. The sample table lists 650,000 to 800,000 distinct CDR3 sequences, around 8.6% of them with a count of one. 0.8% to 1% of the sample rests with the top ten.

Broader findings and caveats from the paper: The excess sharing between twins in beta out-of-frame sequences was weaker because fewer shared sequences reduced the signal-to-noise ratio. Invariant T cells such as MAIT and iNKT could partly confound zero-insertion analyses, although diverse VJ usage argued against such confounding for most clonotypes. In monozygotic twins, out-of-frame TCR alpha sharing was systematically underestimated by recombination models, although the models agreed with sharing between unrelated individuals. Out-of-frame TCR alpha sequences shared between twins showed an excess of low generation-probability sequences compared with coincidental sharing between unrelated individuals. Fewer insertions were carried by abundant cord blood beta clonotypes; a weaker similar trend was observed in young adult naive repertoires, while no such trend was observed in memory repertoires. Because the same donors could not be followed over many years, the conclusions relied on cross-sectional statistical analysis.

Every donor was a healthy Caucasian. Three pairs of female monozygotic twins, all aged roughly 18 to 29 years, were included in the twin cohort. Peripheral blood mononuclear cells were used as the source from which RNA for TCR libraries was isolated. The sample was also linked to a second study, of yellow fever vaccine responses in identical twins. The second publication reports: According to the authors, in identical twins the way T cells responded to vaccination appeared partly convergent and partly personalized. In identical twins, the study followed T cell clones that responded to the vaccine with precision.

The chain uses TRBV20-1 and TRBJ2-6, with an unclear D gene assignment. What was sequenced was PBMCs. The receptor was isolated from a woman aged 18-30 years in good health. Here the CDR3 is given as CSPGLLGANVLTF. The nucleotides read TGCAGCCCTGGCCTCCTCGGGGCCAACGTCCTGACTTTC.